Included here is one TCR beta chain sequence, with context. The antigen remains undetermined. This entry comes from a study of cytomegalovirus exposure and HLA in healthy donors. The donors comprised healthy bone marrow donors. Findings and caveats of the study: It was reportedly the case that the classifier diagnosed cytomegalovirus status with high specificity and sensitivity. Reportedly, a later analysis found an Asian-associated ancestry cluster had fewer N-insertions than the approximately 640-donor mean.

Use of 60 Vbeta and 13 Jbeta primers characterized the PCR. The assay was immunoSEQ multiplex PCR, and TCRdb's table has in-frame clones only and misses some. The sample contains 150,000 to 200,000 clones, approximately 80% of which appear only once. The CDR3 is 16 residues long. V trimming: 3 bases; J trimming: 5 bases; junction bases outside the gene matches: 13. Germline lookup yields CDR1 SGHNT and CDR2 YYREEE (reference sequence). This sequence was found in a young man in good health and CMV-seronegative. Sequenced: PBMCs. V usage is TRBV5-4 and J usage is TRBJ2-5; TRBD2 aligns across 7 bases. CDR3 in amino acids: CASSSLGGTGWETQYF. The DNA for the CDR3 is TGTGCCAGCAGCTCACTGGGGGGGACGGGGTGGGAGACCCAGTACTTC.